A single sample is the source of the 22 T cell receptor beta chains below, sequenced in a study of CD8+ T cells in alopecia areata. Extraction of RNA preceded its reverse transcription into cDNA, which served as the sequencing template. Using immunoSEQ multiplex PCR, the repertoire was profiled, and TCRdb retains in-frame clones only, with some absent. The sample contains roughly 150,000 clones, around 50% of which appear only once. The sequences come from CD8+ T cells sorted from blood, collected at week 0. The receptors originated from a human donor with alopecia areata.

The chain recombines TRBV7-8 with TRBJ2-7; TRBD1 or TRBD2 may be the D gene (7 bases each). This CDR3 has 15 residues. V was shortened by 7 bases and J by 5 bases, with 21 bases between the two germline ends. Germline CDR1 and CDR2: SGHVS and FQNEAQ. DNA of the CDR3: TGTGCCAGCACCCAATTGAATCCAGGGGGGGACGAGCAGTACTTC. This sequence encodes CASTQLNPGGDEQYF. The full variable domain, in which reference TRBV7-8 and TRBJ2-7 provide the parts outside the CDR3, is GAGVSQSPRYKVAKRGQDVALRCDPISGHVSLFWYQQALGQGPEFLTYFQNEAQLDKSGLPSDRFFAERPEGSVSTLKIQRTQQEDSAVYLCASTQLNPGGDEQYFGPGTRLTVT.

The rearrangement uses TRBV30 and TRBJ1-2; D may be TRBD1 (6 bases). V lost 7 bases to trimming and J lost 4 bases, with 22 bases between them. The germline V gene has CDR1 GTSNPN and CDR2 SVGIG (reference sequence). There are 15 residues in the CDR3. The CDR3 spells CASPTGNRDSYGYTF. For the CDR3, the DNA is TGTGCCTCTCCGACAGGAAACCGTGACTCCTATGGCTACACCTTC.

Comment on this clone: This specimen includes other DNA sequences encoding the same CDR3. J is TRBJ1-1 and V is TRBV29-1; no reliable D call. V was clipped by 4 bases and J by 1 base, with 4 bases between them. Germline-derived CDR1 and CDR2 are SQVTM and ANQGSEA. The CDR3 has 11 amino acids. The CDR3 loop is CSVGKNTEAFF. The CDR3 DNA is TGCAGCGTTGGGAAGAACACTGAAGCTTTCTTT.

The V call is TRBV29-1, the J call TRBJ1-2, with D possibly TRBD1 on 5 matching bases. The CDR3 length is 12 residues. Germline lookup yields CDR1 SQVTM and CDR2 ANQGSEA. Trimming cost V 7 bases and J 6 bases, with 15 bases left between them. CDR3 coding DNA: TGCAGCGCATGGGACGGACTAGATGGCTACACCTTC. Encoded protein: CSAWDGLDGYTF.

The chain joins TRBV30 to TRBJ2-3, with TRBD1 matching over 8 bases. V was clipped by 7 bases and J by 2 bases; unmatched bases: 5. In germline, CDR1 is GTSNPN, CDR2 SVGIG (reference sequence). This CDR3 contains 13 residues. In DNA form, the CDR3 reads TGTGCCTACGGACAGGGCTACACAGATACGCAGTATTTT. It codes for CAYGQGYTDTQYF.

This sequence joins TRBV29-1 and TRBJ2-7; perhaps TRBD1 as D (6 bases). V was shortened by 4 bases and J by 6 bases, with 19 bases between the two germline ends. Germline CDR1 reads SQVTM; CDR2 reads ANQGSEA. The CDR3 runs 14 residues. The CDR3 nucleotides read TGCAGCGTTGGCCCACAGGGTGCTGGGGGCGAGCAGTACTTC. Translated: CSVGPQGAGGEQYF.

The chain employs TRBV4-3 and TRBJ2-1, with 8 bases lining up with TRBD2. CDR3 length equals 16 residues. Germline CDR1 is LGHNA and CDR2 is YSLEER. Unmatched junction bases numbered 7, after V lost 0 bases and J lost 6 bases. DNA for the CDR3: TGCGCCAGCAGCCAAGATCAACAAGCGGGGGTCAATGAGCAGTTCTTC. It yields the protein CASSQDQQAGVNEQFF.

This clone was counted only a few times. This chain uses TRBV28 with TRBJ2-5; TRBD2 might be the D (5 bases). V shed 5 bases and J shed 5 bases, with 9 bases lying between them. CDR1 and CDR2 (germline): MDHEN, SYDVKM. The CDR3 length is 12 residues. CDR3 protein: CASSERKETQYF. CDR3 sequence (DNA): TGTGCCAGCAGTGAGCGGAAGGAGACCCAGTACTTC.

This chain joins TRBV4-3 and TRBJ2-7; a possible D gene is TRBD2 (5 bases). V was pared by 1 base and J by 4 bases, with 8 bases between. The CDR3 is 13 residues long. Germline V gene lookup returns CDR1 LGHNA and CDR2 YSLEER. In DNA form, the CDR3 reads TGCGCCAGCAGCCAAGGGGAGAATTACGAGCAGTACTTC. Protein product: CASSQGENYEQYF.

The rearrangement joins TRBV29-1 to TRBJ2-6; TRBD2 matches at 8 bases. Germline assignment: CDR1 SQVTM and CDR2 ANQGSEA. CDR3 length: 17 residues. V shed 3 bases and J 5 bases; nucleotides not matched to a gene: 12. DNA of the CDR3: TGCAGCGTTGACTGTGGACTAGCACAAAGTCGGGCCAACGTCCTGACTTTC. This sequence encodes CSVDCGLAQSRANVLTF.

The V gene is TRBV15, the J gene TRBJ2-7; the D call may be TRBD1 or TRBD2 (6 bases each). Germline lookup yields CDR1 LNHNV and CDR2 YYDKDF (reference sequence). This CDR3 comprises 16 residues. V lost 6 bases to trimming and J lost 0 bases, with 18 bases between them. CDR3 nucleotide sequence: TGTGCCACCAGTCCCAATCGAGGGGGGCCCTCCTACGAGCAGTACTTC. Its protein is CATSPNRGGPSYEQYF.

This clone was recorded a few times. DNA for the CDR3: TGCAGCGTTGAGGGGTCTGTTAAGGGGGATACTGAAGCTTTCTTT. This gives the protein CSVEGSVKGDTEAFF. The chain couples TRBV29-1 to TRBJ1-1; D might be TRBD1 (6 bases). The CDR3 sequence is 15 residues long. CDR1 and CDR2 from the germline V gene are SQVTM and ANQGSEA. The V gene lost 3 bases and the J gene lost 5 bases, with 19 bases spanning the gap.

The chain recombines TRBV29-1 with TRBJ1-2, with TRBD1 matching over 7 bases. This CDR3 is 12 amino acids long. The trim removed 4 bases at V and 8 bases at J, leaving 7 bases unmatched. The germline V gene has CDR1 SQVTM and CDR2 ANQGSEA. CDR3 nucleotide sequence: TGCAGCGTTGTGGGGACAGCCTACGGCTACACCTTC. Its protein product is CSVVGTAYGYTF.

The J gene is TRBJ2-7, the V gene TRBV19; D is uncertain. From germline, CDR1 is LNHDA and CDR2 SQIVND (reference sequence). The CDR3 loop spans 14 amino acids. Trimming removed 5 bases from V and 1 base from J, with 12 bases in between. CDR3 nucleotides: TGTGCCAGTAGTTATCACGAGGCGTCCTACGAGCAGTACTTC. This gives the protein CASSYHEASYEQYF.

This sequence joins TRBV10-2 and TRBJ2-7; 7 bases fit TRBD1. CDR1 WSHSY and CDR2 SAAADI come from the germline V gene. CDR3 size: 12 residues. V was clipped by 6 bases and J by 5 bases; unmatched bases: 4. The CDR3, as DNA: TGCGCCAGCAGGCCTGACAGGGACGAGCAGTACTTC. Translation: CASRPDRDEQYF.

This clone occurred once. This rearrangement joins TRBV4-1 to TRBJ2-3, with 8 positions matching TRBD2. CDR3 size: 14 residues. Germline loops: CDR1 MGHRA, CDR2 YSYEKL. Unmatched junction bases numbered 6, after V lost 7 bases and J lost 3 bases. The CDR3 loop reads CASTDRGGTDTQYF. The CDR3 DNA reads TGCGCCAGCACCGATCGCGGGGGGACAGATACGCAGTATTTT.

This clone was recorded a few times. The chain employs TRBV12-5 and TRBJ2-1, with 7 bases identical to TRBD2. The CDR3 sequence is 15 residues long. V gave up 8 bases and J gave up 4 bases; unmatched junction bases: 11. Germline assignment: CDR1 LGHNT and CDR2 FRNRAP. CDR3 in amino acids: CASNGVGGGYNEQFF. The CDR3 DNA reads TGTGCTAGTAACGGGGTCGGCGGGGGTTACAATGAGCAGTTCTTC.

This chain uses TRBV11-2 with TRBJ1-2; D is unresolved. This CDR3 has 12 residues. Germline V gene data show CDR1 as SGHAT and CDR2 as FQNNGV. V lost 3 bases and J 6 bases, leaving 8 bases between the germline ends. The DNA for the CDR3 is TGTGCCAGCAGCTTCCCCAACCATGGCTACACCTTC. Translating it yields CASSFPNHGYTF.

The rearrangement links TRBV30 to TRBJ2-1, with D unclear. This CDR3 contains 10 residues. V lost 5 bases and J lost 10, with 9 bases in between. Germline CDR1 is GTSNPN and CDR2 is SVGIG (reference sequence). The CDR3 DNA sequence: TGTGCCTGGCGAAGTAGGGAGCAGTTCTTC. Protein sequence: CAWRSREQFF.

The rearrangement joins TRBV15 to TRBJ1-1, with 7 bases matching TRBD1. The germline V gene has CDR1 LNHNV and CDR2 YYDKDF (reference sequence). CDR3 length: 16 residues. With 6 bases clipped from V and 3 bases from J, the junction kept 13 bases outside the gene matches. In DNA form, the CDR3 reads TGTGCCACCAGACCCCAAGGAGGGGGCGCGGACACTGAAGCTTTCTTT. Protein product: CATRPQGGGADTEAFF.

The J gene is TRBJ2-7, the V gene TRBV7-6, with D possibly being TRBD1 (6 bases). CDR3 size: 15 residues. Germline V gene sequence: CDR1 SGHVS, CDR2 FNYEAQ. The ends were cut back, 5 bases at V and 3 bases at J, with 17 bases in the middle. CDR3 coding DNA: TGTGCCAGCAGCCCCGACAGGCTCGTCTTCTACGAGCAGTACTTC. Residues: CASSPDRLVFYEQYF.

The chain combines TRBV5-6 with TRBJ2-7; D is unclear. Trimming took off 4 bases at V and 1 base at J, with 9 bases between the two ends. The CDR3 contains 13 residues. CDR1 is SGHDT and CDR2 is YYEEEE in the germline V gene. The CDR3 DNA reads as TGTGCCAGCAGCACGGACGGGTCCTACGAGCAGTACTTC. Translation gives CASSTDGSYEQYF.